The 18 T cell receptor beta chains given below trace back to one sample, sequenced in a study of shared clonotypes between healthy human individuals. Libraries were prepared by immunoSEQ multiplex PCR; TCRdb keeps only in-frame clonotypes and omits some of them. Among over a million clones, 75% to 85% were seen once, and the ten largest hold 0.55% to 0.7%. Sequenced input: memory CD4+ T cells from PBMCs. Regarding subset: CD45RA-negative fraction. These receptors all stem from a man younger than 35 in good health. Some clones in this sample may be carry-over from other donors' samples.

The gene calls are TRBV28 and TRBJ1-2, with 7 bases fitting TRBD1. This CDR3 is 16 amino acids long. Trimming took 4 bases from V and 4 from J; bases not matched to a gene: 12. Germline V gene data show CDR1 as MDHEN and CDR2 as SYDVKM. The CDR3, as DNA: TGTGCCAGCAGTTCCTACTCCGGGACAGAGGGCTATGGCTACACCTTC. Its translation: CASSSYSGTEGYGYTF.

The rearrangement joins TRBV7-8 to TRBJ1-1, with 12 bases fitting TRBD1. V shed 1 base and J 3 bases; nucleotides not matched to a gene: 6. Looked up from germline, CDR1 is SGHVS and CDR2 is FQNEAQ. This CDR3 spans 17 amino acids. This CDR3 is CASSLEGGTGGHTEAFF. The CDR3 bases are TGTGCCAGCAGCTTAGAAGGCGGGACAGGGGGCCACACTGAAGCTTTCTTT. Supplemented by reference TRBV7-8 and TRBJ1-1, the full variable domain reads GAGVSQSPRYKVAKRGQDVALRCDPISGHVSLFWYQQALGQGPEFLTYFQNEAQLDKSGLPSDRFFAERPEGSVSTLKIQRTQQEDSAVYLCASSLEGGTGGHTEAFFGQGTRLTVV.

The rearrangement uses TRBV7-2 and TRBJ2-1; 7 bases agree with TRBD2. The trim removed 2 bases at V and 4 bases at J, leaving 5 bases unmatched. This CDR3 region has 15 residues. CDR1 and CDR2 (germline): SGHTA, FQGNSA. The DNA for the CDR3 is TGTGCCAGCAGCTTACTTCGGACTAGTTACAATGAGCAGTTCTTC. Protein sequence: CASSLLRTSYNEQFF.

This clone occurred once. This chain uses TRBV2 with TRBJ2-2; possibly TRBD2 for D (6 bases). The germline V gene has CDR1 SNHLY and CDR2 FYNNEI. V lost 4 bases and J 3 bases, leaving 12 bases between the germline ends. This CDR3 has 15 amino acids. The CDR3 is CASSAEGRYTGELFF. The CDR3 region has the DNA TGTGCCAGCAGTGCAGAGGGGAGGTACACCGGGGAGCTGTTTTTT.

The gene calls are TRBV19 and TRBJ1-1, with D perhaps TRBD1 (6 bases). The CDR3 length is 14 residues. Germline-derived CDR1 and CDR2 are LNHDA and SQIVND (reference sequence). Trimming removed 6 bases at V and 6 bases at J, with 17 bases between. CDR3 protein: CASRQQPDSAEAFF. Written as DNA, the CDR3 is TGTGCCAGTAGACAACAACCGGACAGTGCTGAAGCTTTCTTT. Supplemented by reference TRBV19 and TRBJ1-1, the full variable domain reads DGGITQSPKYLFRKEGQNVTLSCEQNLNHDAMYWYRQDPGQGLRLIYYSQIVNDFQKGDIAEGYSVSREKKESFPLTVTSAQKNPTAFYLCASRQQPDSAEAFFGQGTRLTVV.

The chain has TRBV25-1 and TRBJ1-6, with D maybe TRBD1 (5 bases). Trimming took 4 bases from V and 7 from J, leaving 14 bases between them. Germline CDR1 is MGHDK and CDR2 is SYGVNS. This CDR3 is 15 amino acids long. Written as DNA, the CDR3 is TGTGCCAGCAGTGGCGGGGCCCCGGGAAATTCACCCCTCCACTTT. Translating it yields CASSGGAPGNSPLHF.

This CDR3 is CASSQDPPPRDTQYF. DNA for the CDR3: TGCGCCAGCAGCCAAGATCCCCCTCCCCGGGATACGCAGTATTTT. V is TRBV4-3 and J is TRBJ2-3; no firm D call. V gave up 0 bases and J gave up 6 bases, with 13 bases separating them. Germline V gene lookup returns CDR1 LGHNA and CDR2 YSLEER. The CDR3 is made up of 15 amino acids.

The gene calls are TRBV28 and TRBJ2-5; a weak D match, TRBD2 (6 bases). V shed 6 bases and J shed 7 bases, with 18 bases lying between them. The CDR3 consists of 14 residues. Germline CDR1 and CDR2: MDHEN and SYDVKM. The CDR3 reads CASSRVRGSRTQYF. The CDR3 bases are TGTGCCAGCAGCCGGGTCCGGGGGTCGAGGACCCAGTACTTC.

To note about this clone: The sample carries other DNA sequences with the same CDR3. The chain combines TRBV20-1 with TRBJ2-7, with D unresolved. Looked up from germline, CDR1 is DFQATT and CDR2 is SNEGSKA (reference sequence). This CDR3 is 10 amino acids long. The V gene lost 3 bases and the J gene lost 6 bases, with 6 bases spanning the gap. CDR3 DNA: TGCAGTGCTAGCTCCGGCGAGCAGTACTTC. Translating it yields CSASSGEQYF.

This clone was detected many times. The J gene is TRBJ2-5, the V gene TRBV2, with 7 bases aligning to TRBD1. Germline V gives CDR1 SNHLY, CDR2 FYNNEI. Trimming at V came to 3 bases and at J to 5 bases, leaving 9 bases not matched to a gene. CDR3 length equals 15 residues. The DNA of the CDR3 is TGTGCCAGCAGTGAGGTCACAGGGGTAGGGGAGACCCAGTACTTC. Translation: CASSEVTGVGETQYF.

The CDR3 DNA sequence: TGTGCCAGCAGCCACGTGGACTATCTTAACACCGGGGAGCTGTTTTTT. The encoded protein is CASSHVDYLNTGELFF. The V call is TRBV14, the J call TRBJ2-2, with D possibly matching TRBD2 (6 bases). The CDR3 has 16 amino acids. Germline V gene sequence: CDR1 SGHDN, CDR2 FVKESK. V lost 3 bases and J lost 2, with 13 bases in between.

As regards this clone: Other DNA sequences in this sample translate to the same CDR3. The rearrangement joins TRBV7-9 to TRBJ1-1; D might be TRBD1 (5 bases). The germline V and J ends were trimmed by 1 base and 5 bases, with 8 bases remaining between them. Per germline, CDR1 SEHNR and CDR2 FQNEAQ (reference sequence). The length of the CDR3 is 13 residues. The CDR3 nucleotides read TGTGCCAGCAGCTTAGATGGGGGGACTGAAGCTTTCTTT. This codes for CASSLDGGTEAFF.

This chain links TRBV9 with TRBJ2-1; 8 bases fit TRBD1. V gave up 3 bases and J gave up 6 bases; unmatched junction bases: 11. The V gene's germline CDR1 is SGDLS and CDR2 YYNGEE. The CDR3 is made up of 16 amino acids. The CDR3 region has the DNA TGTGCCAGCAGCGCCCGCGGACAGGGCGAGAGCAATGAGCAGTTCTTC. Translation gives CASSARGQGESNEQFF.

This clone was detected only a few times. The CDR3 bases are TGTGCCAGCCACCAGGACAGTTATGGCTACACCTTC. Protein: CASHQDSYGYTF. The chain couples TRBV2 to TRBJ1-2, with D perhaps TRBD1 (6 bases). V was pared by 8 bases and J by 5 bases, with 12 bases between. CDR1 and CDR2 from the germline V gene are SNHLY and FYNNEI. CDR3 length: 12 amino acids.

The gene calls are TRBV7-3 and TRBJ1-1, with 9 bases lining up with TRBD1. Trimming took 5 bases from V and 5 from J; bases not matched to a gene: 6. Looked up from germline, CDR1 is SGHTA and CDR2 is FQGTGA. CDR3 size: 14 residues. CDR3 in amino acids: CASSPTTGGTEAFF. CDR3 nucleotide sequence: TGTGCCAGCAGCCCAACGACAGGGGGAACTGAAGCTTTCTTT.

The genes are TRBV28 and TRBJ2-7; 9 bases agree with TRBD2. CDR3 length: 16 residues. Losses at the gene ends were 1 base for V and 8 bases for J; bases not matched to a gene: 12. Germline V gives CDR1 MDHEN, CDR2 SYDVKM. DNA for the CDR3: TGTGCCAGCAGTTTATACATTGGTAGCGGGAGAGTGAAGCAGTACTTC. Protein: CASSLYIGSGRVKQYF.

The V gene is TRBV4-1, the J gene TRBJ2-1, with 9 bases lining up with TRBD1. This CDR3 region has 17 residues. Unmatched junction bases numbered 11, after V lost 1 base and J lost 7 bases. Per the germline V gene, CDR1 is MGHRA and CDR2 is YSYEKL. CDR3 sequence (DNA): TGCGCCAGCAGCCAAGCATCTGGGACAGGGTCACGGAATGAGCAGTTCTTC. Protein sequence: CASSQASGTGSRNEQFF.

The chain joins TRBV19 to TRBJ2-5; 7 bases line up with TRBD2. The ends lost 3 bases at V and 9 bases at J; junction bases unmatched: 16. Germline assignment: CDR1 LNHDA and CDR2 SQIVND (reference sequence). This CDR3 has 16 amino acids. The CDR3 DNA follows: TGTGCCAGTAGTATCAATCGGGCTAGCGGCAAGAGACCCCAGTACTTC. Its translation is CASSINRASGKRPQYF.